This entry features one T cell receptor beta chain sequence. This sample was included in a study of blood T cell repertoires in COVID-19. Study-wide context: COVID-19 samples, acute and convalescent, were from the United States, Italy and Spain.

Enrolment of Seattle patients took place during active infection, and they were followed longitudinally. This table comes from immunoSEQ multiplex PCR, and its TCRdb copy is limited to in-frame clones, with some not included. The sample includes about 120,000 clones, 75% to 90% of them seen just once. V trimming: 3 bases; J trimming: 10 bases; junction bases outside the gene matches: 9. CDR1 and CDR2 from the germline V gene are LNHDA and SQIVND (reference sequence). This CDR3 is 16 amino acids long. The V call is TRBV19, the J call TRBJ1-6; the match to TRBD1 covers 10 bases. This sequence originates from a man in his sixties with COVID-19, enrolled during active disease. The sequenced material came from peripheral blood. The CDR3 loop is CASSMLRDRGRSPLHF. CDR3 sequence (DNA): TGTGCCAGTAGTATGCTCCGGGACAGGGGAAGGTCACCCCTCCACTTT.